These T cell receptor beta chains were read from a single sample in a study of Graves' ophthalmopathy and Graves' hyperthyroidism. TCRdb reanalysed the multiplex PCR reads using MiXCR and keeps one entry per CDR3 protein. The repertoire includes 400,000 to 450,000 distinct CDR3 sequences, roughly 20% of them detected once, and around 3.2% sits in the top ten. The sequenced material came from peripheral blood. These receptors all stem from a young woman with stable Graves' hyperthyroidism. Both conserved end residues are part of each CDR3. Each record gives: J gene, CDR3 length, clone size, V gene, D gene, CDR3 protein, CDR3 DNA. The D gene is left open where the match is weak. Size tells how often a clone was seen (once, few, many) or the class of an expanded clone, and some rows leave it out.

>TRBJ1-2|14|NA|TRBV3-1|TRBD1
CASSGTDANYGYTF
TGTGCCAGCAGTGGGACAGACGCTAACTATGGCTACACCTTC
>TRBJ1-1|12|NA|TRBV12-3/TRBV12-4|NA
CASRESDSEAFF
TGTGCCAGCAGGGAATCCGACAGTGAAGCTTTCTTT
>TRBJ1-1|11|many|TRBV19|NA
CASSPGHEAFF
TGTGCCAGTAGTCCGGGTCATGAGGCTTTCTTT
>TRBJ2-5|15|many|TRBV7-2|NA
CASSLDGNALETQYF
TGTGCCAGCAGCTTAGACGGGAACGCTTTAGAGACCCAGTACTTC
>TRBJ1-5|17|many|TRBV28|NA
CASSSTYRVHSNQSQHF
TGTGCCAGCAGTTCTACTTACAGGGTTCATAGCAATCAGTCCCAGCATTTT
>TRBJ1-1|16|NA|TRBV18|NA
CASSSRGRQGGTEAFF
TGTGCCAGCTCATCCCGGGGGAGGCAGGGAGGCACTGAAGCTTTCTTT
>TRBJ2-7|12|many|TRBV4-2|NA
CASSQVRGEQYF
TGTGCCAGCAGCCAAGTGAGGGGCGAGCAGTACTTC
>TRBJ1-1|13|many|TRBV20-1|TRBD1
CSASRGTVTEAFF
TGCAGTGCTAGTCGAGGGACAGTCACTGAAGCTTTCTTT
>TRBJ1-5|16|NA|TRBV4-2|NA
CASSQDTGLGNQPQHF
TGTGCCAGCAGCCAGGACACAGGGTTAGGCAATCAGCCCCAGCATTTT
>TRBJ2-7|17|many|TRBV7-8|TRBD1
CASSLRGPGQGTYEQYF
TGTGCCAGCAGCTTAAGGGGCCCGGGACAGGGAACCTACGAGCAGTACTTC
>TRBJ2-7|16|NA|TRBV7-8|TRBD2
CASSTNSGMGIYDQYF
TGTGCCAGCAGTACTAACAGCGGGATGGGAATCTACGATCAGTACTTC
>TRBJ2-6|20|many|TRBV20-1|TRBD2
CSARDGIVAGQISGANVLTF
TGCAGTGCTAGAGATGGGATTGTAGCGGGTCAGATCTCTGGGGCCAACGTCCTGACTTTC
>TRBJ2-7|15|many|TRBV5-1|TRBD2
CASSGTSGRVNEQYF
TGCGCCAGCAGCGGTACTAGCGGGAGGGTTAACGAGCAGTACTTC
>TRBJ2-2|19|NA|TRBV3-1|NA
CASSRGPIQVAANTGELFF
TGTGCCAGCAGCCGTGGGCCGATACAGGTAGCCGCGAACACCGGGGAGCTGTTTTTT
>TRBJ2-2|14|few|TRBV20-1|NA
CSARTIGYTGELFF
TGCAGTGCTAGGACCATCGGATACACCGGGGAGCTGTTTTTT
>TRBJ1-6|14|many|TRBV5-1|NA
CASSQDSYNSPLHF
TGCGCCAGCAGCCAGGACAGTTACAATTCACCCCTCCACTTT
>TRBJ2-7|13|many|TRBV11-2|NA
CASSLMGLSEQYF
TGTGCCAGCAGCTTAATGGGGTTAAGCGAGCAGTACTTC
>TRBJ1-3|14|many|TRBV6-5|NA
CASTVRLGGNTIYF
TGTGCCAGCACAGTGAGGCTAGGGGGAAACACCATATATTTT
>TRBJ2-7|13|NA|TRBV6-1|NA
CASRRTAVYEQYF
TGTGCCAGCAGAAGGACAGCTGTCTACGAGCAGTACTTC
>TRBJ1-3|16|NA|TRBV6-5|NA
CASSYSSHFSGNTIYF
TGTGCCAGCAGTTACTCGAGCCATTTCTCTGGAAACACCATATATTTT
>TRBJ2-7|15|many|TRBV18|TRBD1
CASSPTLTGGYEQYF
TGTGCCAGCTCACCAACTCTGACAGGGGGCTACGAGCAGTACTTC
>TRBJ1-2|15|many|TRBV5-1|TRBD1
CASSYYLGQEEGYTF
TGCGCCAGCAGCTACTACCTTGGACAGGAGGAGGGCTACACCTTC
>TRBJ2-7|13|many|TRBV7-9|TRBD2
CASKGGRPYEQYF
TGTGCCAGCAAGGGAGGGCGGCCCTACGAGCAGTACTTC
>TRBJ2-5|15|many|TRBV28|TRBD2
CASGKLGTSVPPQYF
TGTGCCAGCGGTAAACTAGGGACTAGCGTTCCTCCCCAGTACTTC
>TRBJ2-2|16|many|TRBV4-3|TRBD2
CASSQDGGIAGGELFF
TGCGCCAGCAGCCAAGACGGCGGGATAGCGGGCGGGGAGCTGTTTTTT
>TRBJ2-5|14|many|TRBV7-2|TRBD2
CASSLSGSPETQYF
TGTGCCAGCAGCTTAAGCGGGAGCCCAGAGACCCAGTACTTC
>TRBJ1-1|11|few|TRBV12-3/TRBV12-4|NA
CAISQYTEAFF
TGTGCCATCAGTCAGTACACTGAAGCTTTCTTT
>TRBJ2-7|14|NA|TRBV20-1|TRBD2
CSARLSGSIFEQYF
TGCAGTGCTAGACTTAGCGGGAGCATATTCGAGCAGTACTTC
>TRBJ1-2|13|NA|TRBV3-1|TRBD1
CASSPDRGRAYTF
TGTGCCAGCAGCCCAGACAGGGGGCGCGCCTACACCTTC
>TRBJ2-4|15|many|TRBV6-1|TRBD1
CASRPDRGPQNIQYF
TGTGCCAGCAGACCCGACAGGGGGCCGCAAAACATTCAGTACTTC
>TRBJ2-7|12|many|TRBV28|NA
CASSPRHVGQYF
TGTGCCAGCAGTCCCCGACACGTGGGGCAGTACTTC
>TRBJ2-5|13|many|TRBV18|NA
CASSPPLNETQYF
TGTGCCAGCTCACCACCACTGAACGAGACCCAGTACTTC
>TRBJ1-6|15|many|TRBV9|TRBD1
CASSAGTGFNSPLHF
TGTGCCAGCAGCGCCGGGACAGGGTTTAATTCACCCCTCCACTTT
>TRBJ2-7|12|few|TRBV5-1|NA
CASSKDLYEQYF
TGCGCCAGCAGCAAGGACCTCTACGAGCAGTACTTC
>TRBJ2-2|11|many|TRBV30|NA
CAWSSAGELFF
TGTGCCTGGAGTAGTGCCGGGGAGCTGTTTTTT
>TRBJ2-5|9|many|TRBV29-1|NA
CSGWETQYF
TGCAGCGGGTGGGAGACCCAGTACTTC
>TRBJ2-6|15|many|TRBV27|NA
CASSLYPSGANVLTF
TGTGCCAGCAGTTTATATCCCTCTGGGGCCAACGTCCTGACTTTC
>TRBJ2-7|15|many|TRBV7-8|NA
CASSSVQGSPYEQYF
TGTGCCAGCAGCTCTGTCCAGGGGTCTCCATACGAGCAGTACTTC
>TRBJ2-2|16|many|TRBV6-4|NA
CASSDAAGVLTGELFF
TGTGCCAGCAGTGACGCTGCGGGCGTATTAACCGGGGAGCTGTTTTTT
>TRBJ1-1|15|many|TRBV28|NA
CASSAWTVMNTEAFF
TGTGCCAGCAGTGCATGGACAGTTATGAACACTGAAGCTTTCTTT
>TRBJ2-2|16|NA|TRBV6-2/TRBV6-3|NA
CASSPLGGADTGELFF
TGTGCCAGCAGTCCCCTAGGGGGGGCGGACACCGGGGAGCTGTTTTTT
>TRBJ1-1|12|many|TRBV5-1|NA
CASSLEQGRAFF
TGCGCCAGCAGCTTGGAACAGGGCAGGGCTTTCTTT
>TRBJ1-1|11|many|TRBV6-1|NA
CASGTPAPAFF
TGTGCCAGCGGGACCCCTGCCCCAGCTTTCTTT
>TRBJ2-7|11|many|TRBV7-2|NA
CASSPGAEQYF
TGTGCCAGCAGCCCCGGAGCCGAGCAGTACTTC
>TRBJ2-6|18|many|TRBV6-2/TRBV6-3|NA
CASSYSGSSPSGANVLTF
TGTGCCAGCAGTTACTCGGGCAGTTCACCCTCTGGGGCCAACGTCCTGACTTTC
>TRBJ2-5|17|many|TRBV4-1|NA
CASSQDWGGWNQETQYF
TGCGCCAGCAGCCAAGATTGGGGGGGCTGGAACCAAGAGACCCAGTACTTC
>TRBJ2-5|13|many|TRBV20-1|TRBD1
CSAPLPGGETQYF
TGCAGTGCTCCCCTCCCAGGGGGCGAGACCCAGTACTTC
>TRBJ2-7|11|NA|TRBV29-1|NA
CSVGGPHEQYF
TGCAGCGTTGGAGGCCCACACGAGCAGTACTTC
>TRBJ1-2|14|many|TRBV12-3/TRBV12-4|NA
CASSFDSSGTGYTF
TGTGCCAGCAGTTTTGACAGCTCTGGGACTGGCTACACCTTC
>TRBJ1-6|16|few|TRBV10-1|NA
CAIPLGRGIFGSPLHF
TGCGCCATCCCCTTGGGCCGGGGGATCTTTGGTTCACCCCTCCACTTT
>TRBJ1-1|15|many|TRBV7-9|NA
CASSFLNARDTEAFF
TGTGCCAGCAGCTTTCTGAACGCCCGAGACACTGAAGCTTTCTTT